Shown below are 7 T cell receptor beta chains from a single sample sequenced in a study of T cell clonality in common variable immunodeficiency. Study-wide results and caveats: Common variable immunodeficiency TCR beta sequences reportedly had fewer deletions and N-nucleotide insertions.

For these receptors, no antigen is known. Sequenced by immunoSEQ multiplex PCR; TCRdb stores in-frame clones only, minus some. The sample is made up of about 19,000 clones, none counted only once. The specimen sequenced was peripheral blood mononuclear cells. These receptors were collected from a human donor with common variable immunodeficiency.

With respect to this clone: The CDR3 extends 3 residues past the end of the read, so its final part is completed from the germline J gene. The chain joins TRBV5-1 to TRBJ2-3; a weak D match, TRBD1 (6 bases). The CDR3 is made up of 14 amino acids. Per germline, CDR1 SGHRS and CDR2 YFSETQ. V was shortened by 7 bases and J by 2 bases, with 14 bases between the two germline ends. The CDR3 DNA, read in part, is TGCGCCAGCTACCCGGACAGTCACACAGATACG. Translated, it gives CASYPDSHTDT. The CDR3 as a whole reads CASYPDSHTDTQYF.

The CDR3 is CASLVSKTGRVGELFF. CDR3 DNA (partial): TGTGCCAGTTTAGTATCCAAGACAGGGCGGGTCGGGGAG. The rearrangement uses TRBV19 and TRBJ2-2; 7 nucleotides align to TRBD1. Sequencing ends 3 residues short of the CDR3 end; the germline J gene provides the rest. J gave up 7 bases and V 8 bases, and 16 bases lay outside the gene matches. Per the germline V gene, CDR1 is LNHDA and CDR2 is SQIVND (reference sequence). The CDR3 has 16 amino acids.

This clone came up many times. The CDR3 sequence is CSARDFSYNEQFF. CDR3 DNA, as far as it was read: TGCAGTGCTAGAGATTTTAGCTACAATGAG. The chain employs TRBV20-1 and TRBJ2-1; D unresolved. The read ends 3 residues early relative to the CDR3; the germline J gene fills the gap. The CDR3 totals 13 residues. CDR1 and CDR2 (germline): DFQATT, SNEGSKA (reference sequence). The V and J ends lost 0 bases and 3 bases respectively, with 6 bases between them.

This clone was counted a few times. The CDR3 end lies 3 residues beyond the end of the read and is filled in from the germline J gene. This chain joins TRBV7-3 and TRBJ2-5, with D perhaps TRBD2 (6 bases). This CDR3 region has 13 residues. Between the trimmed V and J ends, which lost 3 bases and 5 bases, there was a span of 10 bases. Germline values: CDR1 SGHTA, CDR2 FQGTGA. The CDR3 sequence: CASSLREGETQYF. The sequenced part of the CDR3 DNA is TGTGCCAGCAGCTTGCGGGAAGGGGAGACC.

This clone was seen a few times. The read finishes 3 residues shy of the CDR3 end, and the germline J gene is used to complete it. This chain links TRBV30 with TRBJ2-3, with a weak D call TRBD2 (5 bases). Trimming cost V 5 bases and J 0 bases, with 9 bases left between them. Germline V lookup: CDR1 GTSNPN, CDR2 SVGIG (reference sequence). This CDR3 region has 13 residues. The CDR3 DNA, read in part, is TGTGCCTGGTCAGCGGCGAGCACAGATACG. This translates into CAWSAASTDT. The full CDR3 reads CAWSAASTDTQYF. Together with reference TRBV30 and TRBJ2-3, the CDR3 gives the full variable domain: SQTIHQWPATLVQPVGSPLSLECTVEGTSNPNLYWYRQAAGRGLQLLFYSVGIGQISSEVPQNLSASRPQDRQFILSSKKLLLSDSGFYLCAWSAASTDTQYFGPGTRLTVL.

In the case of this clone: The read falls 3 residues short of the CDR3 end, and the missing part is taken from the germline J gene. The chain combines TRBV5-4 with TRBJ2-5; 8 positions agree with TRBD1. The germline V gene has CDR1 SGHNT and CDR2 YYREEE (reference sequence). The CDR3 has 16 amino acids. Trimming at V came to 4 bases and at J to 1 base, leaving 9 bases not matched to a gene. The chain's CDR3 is CASSMDRVIAQETQYF. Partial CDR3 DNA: TGTGCCAGCAGCATGGACAGGGTCATTGCCCAAGAGACC.

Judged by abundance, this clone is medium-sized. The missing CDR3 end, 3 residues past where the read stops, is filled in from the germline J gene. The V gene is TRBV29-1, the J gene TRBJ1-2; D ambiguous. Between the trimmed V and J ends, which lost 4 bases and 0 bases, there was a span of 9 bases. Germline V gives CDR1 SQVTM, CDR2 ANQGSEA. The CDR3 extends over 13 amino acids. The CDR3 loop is CSVGAGANYGYTF. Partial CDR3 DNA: TGCAGCGTTGGGGCGGGAGCTAACTATGGC.